The 6 T cell receptor beta chains below all came from one sample that was sequenced in a study of metastatic and nonmetastatic thyroid tumors. TCRdb re-called the PCR reads through MiXCR. Seen here are tens of thousands of clones, around 13% observed once, and the top ten hold 7% to 10%. Thyroid surgery was preceded by no treatment in any patient. Sequenced input: tumor tissue. Receptor source: a female donor with papillary thyroid cancer or a benign thyroid nodule (not recorded which). Some clones in this sample may be carry-over from other donors' samples.

This clone was recorded many times. The genes are TRBV6-1 and TRBJ2-1; D is ambiguous. This CDR3 spans 14 amino acids. The germline CDR1 and CDR2 sequences are MNHNS and SASEGT. The V gene lost 5 bases and the J gene lost 3 bases, with 11 bases spanning the gap. The CDR3, as DNA: TGTGCCAGCAGTAGGACCCCCCGCTACAATGAGCAGTTCTTC. Translating gives CASSRTPRYNEQFF.

This clone was seen many times. This chain uses TRBV6-1 with TRBJ2-3; 10 nucleotides line up with TRBD2. The germline V gene encodes CDR1 MNHNS and CDR2 SASEGT. The CDR3 is 16 residues long. The ends lost 6 bases at V and 4 bases at J; junction bases unmatched: 10. CDR3 residues: CASSTKRGGVPDTQYF. Written as DNA, the CDR3 is TGTGCCAGCAGCACCAAGCGGGGGGGAGTGCCAGATACGCAGTATTTT.

This clone was found many times. The rearrangement links TRBV10-3 to TRBJ2-7; 14 bases fit TRBD2. This CDR3 is built from 15 residues. Germline lookup yields CDR1 ENHRY and CDR2 SYGVKD. V lost 5 bases to trimming and J lost 4 bases; unmatched junction nucleotides: 4. DNA for the CDR3: TGTGCCATCAGTAACAGGACTAGCGGGAGGTACGAGCAGTACTTC. Amino acid sequence: CAISNRTSGRYEQYF.

This clone was counted at least ten times. V is TRBV20-1 and J is TRBJ2-3; TRBD2 matches 7 bases. V lost 1 base, J lost 0 bases, and 4 bases stayed unmatched. The CDR3 totals 15 residues. The germline gives CDR1 DFQATT, CDR2 SNEGSKA (reference sequence). This chain's CDR3 is CSARGLAASTDTQYF. The DNA for the CDR3 is TGCAGTGCTAGAGGACTAGCTGCTAGCACAGATACGCAGTATTTT.

About this clone itself: A much larger clone lies one base from this, so it may be a read error. The same CDR3 arises from other DNA sequences in this sample as well. The rearrangement joins TRBV20-1 to TRBJ2-1; no clear D. This CDR3 comprises 13 residues. The V gene's germline CDR1 is DFQATT and CDR2 SNEGSKA (reference sequence). CDR3 amino acids: CSARVLSYNEQFF. CDR3 coding DNA: TGCAGCGCTAGAGTGTTATCCTACAATGAGCAGTTCTTC.

This clone has at least ten counts. This specimen includes other DNA sequences encoding the same CDR3. This chain connects TRBV5-1 to TRBJ1-1; D remains ambiguous. V was trimmed by 4 bases and J by 0 bases, leaving 10 bases between them. The CDR3 totals 14 residues. Germline values: CDR1 SGHRS, CDR2 YFSETQ. CDR3 DNA: TGCGCCAGCAGCCGGATGGGGATGAACACTGAAGCTTTCTTT. This codes for CASSRMGMNTEAFF.